The present TCR beta chain was sequenced within a study of T cell repertoires in cytomegalovirus infection. Study-wide background: CMV epitopes in the study were HLA-C-restricted (recently identified) and HLA-B-restricted (well studied). Indicated by public TCR beta signatures were CMV infection and matching HLA type. Notes on the study in general: Within the response measured ex vivo, HLA-C-restricted CMV-specific TCR beta clonotypes were dominant. Summed frequency of shared TCR beta families picked out CMV carriers who also had the relevant HLA.

This CDR3 has 16 residues. The V and J ends lost 4 bases and 4 bases, in that order; junction bases with no gene match: 5. In this sample, this clonotype turned up a few times. What it binds is unknown. TCRdb reprocessed the reads with MiXCR, giving one entry per CDR3 protein. The sample has approximately 770,000 distinct CDR3 sequences; under 35% are singletons. The chain employs TRBV12-3 or TRBV12-4 and TRBJ2-1, with 12 bases matching TRBD2. The clonotype was recovered from a human donor in good health (CMV status not recorded). Some clones in this sample may be carry-over from other donors' samples. Source: cultured CD8+ T cells from PBMCs, taken from culture after CMV antigen stimulation. As DNA, the CDR3 is TGTGCCAGCAGTTGGCTCGGGACTAGCGGGTACAATGAGCAGTTCTTC. Its translation: CASSWLGTSGYNEQFF.